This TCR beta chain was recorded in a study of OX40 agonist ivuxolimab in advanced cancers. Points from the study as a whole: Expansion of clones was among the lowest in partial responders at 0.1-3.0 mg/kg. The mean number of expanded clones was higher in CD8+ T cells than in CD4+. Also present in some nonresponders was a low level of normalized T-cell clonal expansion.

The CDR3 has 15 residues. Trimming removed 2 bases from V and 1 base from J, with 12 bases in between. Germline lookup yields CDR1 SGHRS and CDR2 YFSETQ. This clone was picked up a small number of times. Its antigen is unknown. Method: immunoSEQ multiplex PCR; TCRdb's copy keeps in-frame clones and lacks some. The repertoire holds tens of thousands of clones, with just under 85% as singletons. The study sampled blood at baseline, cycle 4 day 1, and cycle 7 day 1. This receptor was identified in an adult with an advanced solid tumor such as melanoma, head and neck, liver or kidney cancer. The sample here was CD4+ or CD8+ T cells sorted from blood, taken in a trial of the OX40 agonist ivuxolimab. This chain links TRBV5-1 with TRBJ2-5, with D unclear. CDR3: CASSLGQALQETQYF. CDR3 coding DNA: TGCGCCAGCAGCTTAGGCCAGGCGCTCCAAGAGACCCAGTACTTC.